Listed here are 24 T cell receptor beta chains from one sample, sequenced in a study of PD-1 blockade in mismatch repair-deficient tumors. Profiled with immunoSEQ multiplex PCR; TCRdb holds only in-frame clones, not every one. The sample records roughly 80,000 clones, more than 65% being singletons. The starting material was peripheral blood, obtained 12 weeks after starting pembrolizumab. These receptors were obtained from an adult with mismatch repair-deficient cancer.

The CDR3 is CASSSTGDWNNEQFF. DNA for the CDR3: TGCGCCAGCAGCTCGACTGGGGACTGGAACAATGAGCAGTTCTTC. The chain carries TRBV5-1 and TRBJ2-1, with D perhaps TRBD2 (6 bases). The CDR3 has 15 amino acids. V gave up 3 bases and J gave up 5 bases, with 15 bases separating them. From germline, CDR1 is SGHRS and CDR2 YFSETQ.

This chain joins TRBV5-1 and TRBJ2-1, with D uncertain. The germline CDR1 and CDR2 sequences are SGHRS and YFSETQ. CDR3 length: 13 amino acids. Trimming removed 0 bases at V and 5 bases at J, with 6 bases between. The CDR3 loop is CASSLGTHNEQFF. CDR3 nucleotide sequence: TGCGCCAGCAGCTTGGGGACCCACAATGAGCAGTTCTTC.

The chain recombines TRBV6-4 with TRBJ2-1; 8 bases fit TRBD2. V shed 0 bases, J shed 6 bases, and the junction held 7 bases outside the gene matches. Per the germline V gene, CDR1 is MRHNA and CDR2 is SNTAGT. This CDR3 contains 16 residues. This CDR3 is CASSDSWKREFNEQFF. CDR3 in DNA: TGTGCCAGCAGTGACTCTTGGAAGCGGGAGTTCAATGAGCAGTTCTTC.

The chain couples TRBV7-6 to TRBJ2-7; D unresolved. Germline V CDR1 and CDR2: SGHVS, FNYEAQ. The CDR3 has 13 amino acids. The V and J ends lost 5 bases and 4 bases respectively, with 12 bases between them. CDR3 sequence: CASSLHRRYEQYF. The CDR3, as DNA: TGTGCCAGCAGCCTCCATCGCAGGTACGAGCAGTACTTC.

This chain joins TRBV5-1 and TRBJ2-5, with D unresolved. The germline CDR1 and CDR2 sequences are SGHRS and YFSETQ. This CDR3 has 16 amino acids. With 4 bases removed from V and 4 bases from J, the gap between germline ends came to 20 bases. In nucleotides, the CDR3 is TGCGCCAGCAGCCCCGGTAAAGTCGTGGCGGCAGAGACCCAGTACTTC. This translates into CASSPGKVVAAETQYF.

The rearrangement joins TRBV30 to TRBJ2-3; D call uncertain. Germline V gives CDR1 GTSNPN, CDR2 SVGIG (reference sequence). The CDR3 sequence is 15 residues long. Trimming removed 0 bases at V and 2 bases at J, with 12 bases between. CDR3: CAWSVSVTLTDTQYF. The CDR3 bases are TGTGCCTGGAGTGTATCCGTTACTCTCACAGATACGCAGTATTTT.

The CDR3 DNA sequence: TGCGCCAGCAGCGACCGACAGGGGGTGGGGCATGGCTACACCTTC. This translates into CASSDRQGVGHGYTF. This chain uses TRBV5-1 with TRBJ1-2; 9 bases map to TRBD1. The CDR3 is 15 amino acids. Unmatched junction bases numbered 10, after V lost 4 bases and J lost 6 bases. Germline CDR1 SGHRS, CDR2 YFSETQ.

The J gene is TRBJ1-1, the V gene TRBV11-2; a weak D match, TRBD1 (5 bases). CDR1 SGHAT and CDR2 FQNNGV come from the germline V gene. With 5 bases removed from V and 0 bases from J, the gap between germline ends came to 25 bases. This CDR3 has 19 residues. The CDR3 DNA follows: TGTGCCAGCAGCCCGGGAGGTGGGGGAGCTATTAACATGAACACTGAAGCTTTCTTT. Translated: CASSPGGGGAINMNTEAFF.

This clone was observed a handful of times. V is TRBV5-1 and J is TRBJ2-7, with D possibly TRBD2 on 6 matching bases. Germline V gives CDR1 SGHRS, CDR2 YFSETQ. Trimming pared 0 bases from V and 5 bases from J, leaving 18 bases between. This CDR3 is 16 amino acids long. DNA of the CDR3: TGCGCCAGCAGCTTGGAGGGGTCCGGGAGTAAGGACGAGCAGTACTTC. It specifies CASSLEGSGSKDEQYF.

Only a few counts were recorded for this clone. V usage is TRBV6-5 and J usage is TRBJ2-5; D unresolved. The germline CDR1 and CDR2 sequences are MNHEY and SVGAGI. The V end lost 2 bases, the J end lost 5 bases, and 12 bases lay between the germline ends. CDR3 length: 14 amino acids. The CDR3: CASSYEGHSETQYF. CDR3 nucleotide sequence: TGTGCCAGCAGTTACGAAGGTCATAGCGAGACCCAGTACTTC.

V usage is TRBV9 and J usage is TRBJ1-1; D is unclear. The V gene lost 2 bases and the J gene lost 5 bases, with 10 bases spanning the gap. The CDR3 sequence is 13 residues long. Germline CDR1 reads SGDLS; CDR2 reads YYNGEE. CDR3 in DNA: TGTGCCAGCAGCGTTTTTCAGGAGACTGAAGCTTTCTTT. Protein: CASSVFQETEAFF.

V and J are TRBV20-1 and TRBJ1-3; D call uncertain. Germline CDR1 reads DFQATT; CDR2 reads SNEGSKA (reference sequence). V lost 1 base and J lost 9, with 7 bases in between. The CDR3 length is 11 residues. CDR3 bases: TGCAGTGCTAGAGCCGGAGGCACCATATATTTT. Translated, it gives CSARAGGTIYF.

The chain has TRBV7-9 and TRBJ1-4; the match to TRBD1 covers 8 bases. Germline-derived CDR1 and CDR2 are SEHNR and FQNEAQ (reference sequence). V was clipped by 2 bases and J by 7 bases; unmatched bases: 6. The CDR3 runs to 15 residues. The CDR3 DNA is TGTGCCAGCAGCTTATTCGGACAGGGTGGTGAAAAACTGTTTTTT. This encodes CASSLFGQGGEKLFF. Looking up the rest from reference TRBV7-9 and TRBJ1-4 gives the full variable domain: DTGVSQNPRHKITKRGQNVTFRCDPISEHNRLYWYRQTLGQGPEFLTYFQNEAQLEKSRLLSDRFSAERPKGSFSTLEIQRTEQGDSAMYLCASSLFGQGGEKLFFGSGTQLSVL.

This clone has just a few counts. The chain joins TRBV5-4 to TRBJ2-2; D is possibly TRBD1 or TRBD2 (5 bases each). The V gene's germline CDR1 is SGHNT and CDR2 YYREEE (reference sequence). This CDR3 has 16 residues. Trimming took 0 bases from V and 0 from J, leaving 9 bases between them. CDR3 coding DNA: TGTGCCAGCAGCTTGGCGGGACGGTCGAACACCGGGGAGCTGTTTTTT. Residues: CASSLAGRSNTGELFF.

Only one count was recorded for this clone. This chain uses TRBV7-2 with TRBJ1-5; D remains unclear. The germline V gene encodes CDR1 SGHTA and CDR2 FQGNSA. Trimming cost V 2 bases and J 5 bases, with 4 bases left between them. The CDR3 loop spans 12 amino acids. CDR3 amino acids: CASSLWDQPQHF. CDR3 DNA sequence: TGTGCCAGCAGCTTATGGGATCAGCCCCAGCATTTT. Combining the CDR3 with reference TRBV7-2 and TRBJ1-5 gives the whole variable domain GAGVSQSPSNKVTEKGKDVELRCDPISGHTALYWYRQSLGQGLEFLIYFQGNSAPDKSGLPSDRFSAERTGGSVSTLTIQRTQQEDSAVYLCASSLWDQPQHFGDGTRLSIL.

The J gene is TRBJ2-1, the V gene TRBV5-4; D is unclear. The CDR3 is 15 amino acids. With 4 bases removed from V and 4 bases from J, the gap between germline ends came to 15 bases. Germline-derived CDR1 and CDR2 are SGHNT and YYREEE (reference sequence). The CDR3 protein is CASSPTGYLYNEQFF. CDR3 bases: TGTGCCAGCAGCCCAACCGGTTACTTGTACAATGAGCAGTTCTTC. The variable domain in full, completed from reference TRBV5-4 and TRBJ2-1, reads ETGVTQSPTHLIKTRGQQVTLRCSSQSGHNTVSWYQQALGQGPQFIFQYYREEENGRGNFPPRFSGLQFPNYSSELNVNALELDDSALYLCASSPTGYLYNEQFFGPGTRLTVL.

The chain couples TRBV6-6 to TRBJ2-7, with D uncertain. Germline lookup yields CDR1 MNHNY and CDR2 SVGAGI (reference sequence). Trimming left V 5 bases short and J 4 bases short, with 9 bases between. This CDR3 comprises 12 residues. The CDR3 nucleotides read TGTGCCAGCAGTGTTACGGATTACGAGCAGTACTTC. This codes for CASSVTDYEQYF.

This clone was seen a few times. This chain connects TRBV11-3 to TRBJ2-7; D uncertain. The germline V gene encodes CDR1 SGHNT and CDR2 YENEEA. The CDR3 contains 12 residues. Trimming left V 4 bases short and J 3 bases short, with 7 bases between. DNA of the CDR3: TGTGCCAGCAGCTCGACGAGCTACGAGCAGTACTTC. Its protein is CASSSTSYEQYF.

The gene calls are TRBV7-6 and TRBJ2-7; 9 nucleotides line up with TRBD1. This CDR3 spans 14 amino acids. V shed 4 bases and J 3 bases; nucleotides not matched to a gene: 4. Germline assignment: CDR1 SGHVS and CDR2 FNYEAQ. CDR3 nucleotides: TGTGCCAGCAGCTCCGGGACAGGGTTCTACGAGCAGTACTTC. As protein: CASSSGTGFYEQYF.

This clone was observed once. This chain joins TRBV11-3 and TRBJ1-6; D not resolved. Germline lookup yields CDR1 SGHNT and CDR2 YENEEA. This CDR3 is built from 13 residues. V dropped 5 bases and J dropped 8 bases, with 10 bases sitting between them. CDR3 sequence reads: CASSQRMDSPLHF. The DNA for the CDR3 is TGTGCCAGCAGCCAACGAATGGATTCACCCCTCCACTTT.

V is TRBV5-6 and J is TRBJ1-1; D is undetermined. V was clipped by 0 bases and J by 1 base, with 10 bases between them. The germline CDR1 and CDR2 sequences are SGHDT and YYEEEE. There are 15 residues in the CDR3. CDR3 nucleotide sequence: TGTGCCAGCAGCTTGGATAGGGCGGCGAACACTGAAGCTTTCTTT. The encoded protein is CASSLDRAANTEAFF.

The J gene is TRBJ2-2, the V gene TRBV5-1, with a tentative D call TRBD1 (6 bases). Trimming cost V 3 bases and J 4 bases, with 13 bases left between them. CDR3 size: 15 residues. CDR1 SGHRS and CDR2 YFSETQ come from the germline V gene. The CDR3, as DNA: TGCGCCAGCAGCTCCGACCAGGGGTTCACCGGGGAGCTGTTTTTT. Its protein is CASSSDQGFTGELFF.

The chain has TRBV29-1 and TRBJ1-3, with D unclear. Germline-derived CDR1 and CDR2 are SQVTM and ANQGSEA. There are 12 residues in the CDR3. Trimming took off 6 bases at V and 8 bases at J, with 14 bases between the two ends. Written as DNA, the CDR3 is TGCAGCGTCGCGAGTGGGTCTCACACCATATATTTT. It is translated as CSVASGSHTIYF.

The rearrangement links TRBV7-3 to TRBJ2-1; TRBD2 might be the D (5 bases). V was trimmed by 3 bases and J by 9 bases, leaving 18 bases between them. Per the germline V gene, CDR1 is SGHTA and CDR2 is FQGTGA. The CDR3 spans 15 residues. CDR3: CASSFDSSLLGEQFF. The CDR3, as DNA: TGTGCCAGCAGCTTCGATAGTTCCTTACTAGGTGAGCAGTTCTTC.